The clone carrying this T cell receptor beta chain occurred once. Its target is unknown. This sample is part of a study of T cell responses to AZD1222 COVID-19 vaccine. General study findings and limits: Spike-specific TCR breadth and depth grew following two AZD1222 doses.

Germline V lookup: CDR1 SQVTM, CDR2 ANQGSEA. The CDR3 length is 11 residues. Trimming left V 8 bases short and J 9 bases short, with 15 bases between. The assay was immunoSEQ multiplex PCR, and TCRdb's table has in-frame clones only and misses some. This table holds 140,000 or so clones, around 90% found once. The sequence was collected from an adult who received the AZD1222 COVID-19 vaccine. The input for sequencing was peripheral blood, taken 28 days after the second AZD1222 dose. The V gene is TRBV29-1, the J gene TRBJ2-3; no firm D call. CDR3 sequence reads: CSPDPESTQYF. The CDR3 DNA reads TGCAGCCCCGATCCAGAATCAACGCAGTATTTT.